Given below is one T cell receptor beta chain in context. No antigen is known for it. The data were produced by immunoSEQ multiplex PCR, yet TCRdb's version contains in-frame clones alone and is incomplete. The table includes tens of thousands of clones, 81% detected once. These data come from a study of OX40 agonist ivuxolimab in advanced cancers. CDR1 is MNHEY and CDR2 is SVGAGI in the germline V gene. CDR3 length: 13 amino acids. V lost 2 bases, J lost 6 bases, and 1 base stayed unmatched. Points from the study as a whole: The CD4+ and CD8+ T cells in the blood had expanded clonally by week 6 at 0.1 to 3.0 mg/kg.

V is TRBV6-5 and J is TRBJ1-3; 7 bases fit TRBD1. The receptor's source is an adult with an advanced solid tumor such as melanoma, head and neck, liver or kidney cancer. The sample in question was CD4+ or CD8+ T cells sorted from blood, obtained in a trial of the OX40 agonist ivuxolimab. The DNA for the CDR3 is TGTGCCAGCAGTTACGAGGGGGCAAACACCATATATTTT. Translated: CASSYEGANTIYF.